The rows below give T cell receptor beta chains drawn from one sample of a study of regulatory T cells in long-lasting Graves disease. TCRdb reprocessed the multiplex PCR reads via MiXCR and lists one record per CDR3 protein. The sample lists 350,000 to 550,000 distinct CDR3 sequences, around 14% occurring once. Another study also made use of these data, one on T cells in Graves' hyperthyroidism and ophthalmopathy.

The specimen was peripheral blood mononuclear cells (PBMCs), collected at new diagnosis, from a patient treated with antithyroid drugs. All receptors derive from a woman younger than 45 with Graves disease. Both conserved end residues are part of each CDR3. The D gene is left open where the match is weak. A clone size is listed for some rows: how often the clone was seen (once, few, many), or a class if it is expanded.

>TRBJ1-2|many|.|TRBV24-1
TGTGCCACCAGTGAGCCAACAGGGTTTGGCTACACCTTC
CATSEPTGFGYTF
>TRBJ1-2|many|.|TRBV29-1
TGCAGCGTTGATCAACAGAGCGAAAGTGGCTACACCTTC
CSVDQQSESGYTF
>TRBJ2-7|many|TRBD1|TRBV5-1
TGCGCCAGCAGCTTGGCCATGGACAGGGGGGCCTACGAGCAGTACTTC
CASSLAMDRGAYEQYF
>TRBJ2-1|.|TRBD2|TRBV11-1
TGTGCCAGCAGGGGGGAGACTAGCGGAGACTACAATGAGCAGTTCTTC
CASRGETSGDYNEQFF
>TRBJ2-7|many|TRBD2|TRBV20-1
TGCAGTGCTAGAGCCCCACTAGCGGGAGGCTGGTACGAGCAGTACTTC
CSARAPLAGGWYEQYF
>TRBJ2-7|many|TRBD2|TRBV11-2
TGTGCCAGCAGCTTAGGGGCTTTGACTAGCGGGAGCTACGAGCAGTACTTC
CASSLGALTSGSYEQYF
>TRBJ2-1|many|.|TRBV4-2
TGTGCCAGCAGCCAAAGGTCTTCTGGCGGCGGTGAGCAGTTCTTC
CASSQRSSGGGEQFF
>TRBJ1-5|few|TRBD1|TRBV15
TGTGCCACCAGAAAAGACAGGGGAGGTCAGCCCCAGCATTTT
CATRKDRGGQPQHF
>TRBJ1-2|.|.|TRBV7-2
TGTGCCAGCAGCCAAGGGGGAGAGACTAACTATGGCTACACCTTC
CASSQGGETNYGYTF
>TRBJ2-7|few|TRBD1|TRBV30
TGTGCCTGGGACCGGGACAGATACGAGCAGTACTTC
CAWDRDRYEQYF
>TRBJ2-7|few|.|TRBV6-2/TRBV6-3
TGTGCCAGCAGTTACGACCAACCCTACGAGCAGTACTTC
CASSYDQPYEQYF
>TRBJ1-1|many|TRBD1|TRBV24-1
TGTGCCACCAGTACGGACAGGGGAAGAACTGAAGCTTTCTTT
CATSTDRGRTEAFF
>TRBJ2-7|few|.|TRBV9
TGTGCCAGCAGCGTAGCTGAGGGGTACGAGCAGTACTTC
CASSVAEGYEQYF
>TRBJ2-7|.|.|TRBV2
TGTGCCAGCAGTGGCGCCCGTTACGAGCAGTACTTC
CASSGARYEQYF
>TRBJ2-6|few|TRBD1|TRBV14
TGTGCCAGCAGCCTAAGACAGGGCTCTTACTCTGGGGCCAACGTCCTGACTTTC
CASSLRQGSYSGANVLTF
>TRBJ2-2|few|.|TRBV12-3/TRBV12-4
TGTGCCAGCAGTTTTTACGCGGGGAAGACCGGGGAGCTGTTTTTT
CASSFYAGKTGELFF
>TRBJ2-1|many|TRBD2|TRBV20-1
TGCAGTGCCACCAGAAGAGAGAGGGCTAGCGGGAACAATGAGCAGTTCTTC
CSATRRERASGNNEQFF
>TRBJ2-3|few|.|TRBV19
TGTGCCAGTAGTATATCTGACACAGATACGCAGTATTTT
CASSISDTDTQYF
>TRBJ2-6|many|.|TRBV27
TGTGCCAGCAGTTTACGAGGGCAGGACCTCTCTGGGGCCAACGTCCTGACTTTC
CASSLRGQDLSGANVLTF
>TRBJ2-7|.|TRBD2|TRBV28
TGTGCCAGCAGCCGAGGCGAGGGACTAGCGGGAGGCGAGCAGTACTTC
CASSRGEGLAGGEQYF
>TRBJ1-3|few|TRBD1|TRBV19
TGTGCCAGTATACTAGGGGGCGGAATCGGAAACACCATATATTTT
CASILGGGIGNTIYF
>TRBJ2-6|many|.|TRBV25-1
TGTGCCAGCAGTGATTCTTCGGGATCTGGGGCCAACGTCCTGACTTTC
CASSDSSGSGANVLTF
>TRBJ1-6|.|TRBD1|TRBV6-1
TGTGCCAGCAAGACAGGGAGTGGTTCACCCCTCCACTTT
CASKTGSGSPLHF
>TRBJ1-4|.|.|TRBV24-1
TGTGCCACCTGGGCGAGGCGAGACCCCCTTAATGGAAAACTGTTTTTT
CATWARRDPLNGKLFF
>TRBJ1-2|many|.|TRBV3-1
TGTGCCAGCAGCCCCAGCTTAGGCCAGCTCTATGGCTACACCTTC
CASSPSLGQLYGYTF
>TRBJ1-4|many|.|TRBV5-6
TGTGCCAGCAGCCGCGTCGACATCGGTGGGGAAAAACTGTTTTTT
CASSRVDIGGEKLFF
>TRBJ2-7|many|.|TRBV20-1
TGCAGTGCCGGACAGAGCTCCTACGAGCAGTACTTC
CSAGQSSYEQYF
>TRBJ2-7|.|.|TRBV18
TGTGCCAGCTCAGCACAGGGAGACGAGCAGTACTTC
CASSAQGDEQYF
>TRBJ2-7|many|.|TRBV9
TGTGCCAGCAGCGTAGGCTGGGTTGACCACGAGCAGTACTTC
CASSVGWVDHEQYF
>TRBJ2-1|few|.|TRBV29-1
TGCAGCGTTCGACAAATCAATGAGCAGTTCTTC
CSVRQINEQFF
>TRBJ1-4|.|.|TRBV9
TGTGCCAGCAGCGCCGGGGGACGGACCCCTAATGAAAAACTGTTTTTT
CASSAGGRTPNEKLFF
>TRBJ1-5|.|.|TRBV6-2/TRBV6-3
TGTGCCAGCCAAACACTGGGGAATCAGCCCCAGCATTTT
CASQTLGNQPQHF
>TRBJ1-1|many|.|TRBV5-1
TGCGCCAGCAGCCTCCGGACAGAAACGAACACTGAAGCTTTCTTT
CASSLRTETNTEAFF
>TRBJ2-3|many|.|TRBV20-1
TGCAGTGCCACGACTACAGATACGCAGTATTTT
CSATTTDTQYF
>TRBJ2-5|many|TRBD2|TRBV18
TGTGCCAGCTCACCACGCAGGGAGGGTGAAGAGACCCAGTACTTC
CASSPRREGEETQYF
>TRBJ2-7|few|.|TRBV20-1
TGCAGTGCTAGCCAGTGGGACTTCGGAGAGCAGTACTTC
CSASQWDFGEQYF
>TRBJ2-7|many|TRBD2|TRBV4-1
TGCGCCAGCAGCCCCCAGGCCGTGCCGGGACTAGGAAGTGGCGAGCAGTACTTC
CASSPQAVPGLGSGEQYF
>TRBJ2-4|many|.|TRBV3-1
TGTGCCAGCAGCCAAGACGGGGACGTAGCCAAAAACATTCAGTACTTC
CASSQDGDVAKNIQYF
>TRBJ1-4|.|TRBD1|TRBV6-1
TGTGCCAGCAGCATAGACAGGGGAGGCACTAATGAAAAACTGTTTTTT
CASSIDRGGTNEKLFF
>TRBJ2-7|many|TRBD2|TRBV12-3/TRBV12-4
TGTGCCAGCAGCTTCAAGCGGGAGGGCCTCTACGAGCAGTACTTC
CASSFKREGLYEQYF
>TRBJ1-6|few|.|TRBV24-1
TGTGCCACCAGTGATTTGCAAAGTTTGAGTAATTCACCCCTCCACTTT
CATSDLQSLSNSPLHF
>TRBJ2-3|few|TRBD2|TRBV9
TGTGCCAGCAGCGTAGGAGCGGGAGGGTCAAATACAGATACGCAGTATTTT
CASSVGAGGSNTDTQYF
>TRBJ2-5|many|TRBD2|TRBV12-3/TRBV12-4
TGTGCCAGCAGTTTTTTATGGGAGGGGCACGAGACCCAGTACTTC
CASSFLWEGHETQYF
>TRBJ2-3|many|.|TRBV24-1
TGTGCCACCAGCGGCAACAACCTTCGCGGTGGGGCAGATACGCAGTATTTT
CATSGNNLRGGADTQYF
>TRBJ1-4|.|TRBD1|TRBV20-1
TGCAGTGCCTTAGGACAGGGGGCTGAAAAACTGTTTTTT
CSALGQGAEKLFF